This entry describes one T cell receptor beta chain. This entry belongs to a study of blood T cell repertoires in COVID-19. Study-level information: Sites across the United States, Italy and Spain contributed samples from acute and convalescent COVID-19. PBMCs, B-cell-depleted T cells, or T cells provided the cDNA or gDNA that made up the material.

As processed by the authors: The assay estimated nucleated cells by amplifying reference gene primers. Assay used: immunoSEQ multiplex PCR; TCRdb lists only in-frame clones, some missing. D and trimming were read from the DNA, whereas the V and J calls and clone size are those reported in that table. The table includes 200,000 to 250,000 clones, 86% detected once. Germline CDR1 and CDR2: LNHDA and SQIVND (reference sequence). This CDR3 region has 14 residues. Between the trimmed V and J ends, which lost 4 bases and 2 bases, there was a span of 10 bases. The origin of this receptor is a man in his forties or fifties with acute or convalescent COVID-19. Sequencing used peripheral blood. V is TRBV19 and J is TRBJ2-3; a possible D gene is TRBD1 (6 bases). The CDR3 DNA sequence: TGTGCCAGTAGTACCCGGACAGTCACAGATACGCAGTATTTT. Protein: CASSTRTVTDTQYF.